What follows describes a single T cell receptor (beta chain). Its antigen remains unidentified. No much larger clone is present one base from it, and per-base qualities are unavailable. Germline trimming amounts to 7 bases on V and 10 bases on J, with 14 as the count of junction bases outside the gene matches. From a lookup of the germline V gene (reference sequence), CDR1 and CDR2 are GTSNPN and SVGIG. Measured from the cysteine to the phenylalanine, the CDR3 is 14 residues long. Only the CDR3 DNA is retained, 42 bases long and in frame from the first base. These data are taken from a study of cytomegalovirus exposure and HLA in healthy donors (dated by TCRdb to 2016 to 2017). For the wider study: A later analysis indicated that the 100 to 150 validation repertoires were generated on the platform also employed for the roughly 650 repertoires of the first cohort. The study aimed to test whether cataloging public T cell receptors could reveal signatures of past pathogen exposure. Along with the 666-subject first cohort, a separate validation cohort of approximately 110 different subjects was used. High-throughput TCR immunosequencing, statistical association of individual TCRs with disease status, and machine learning were combined to predict cytomegalovirus infection status. Results and caveats for the whole study, not just this receptor: The authors suggested that the approach could potentially be generalized to other disease states and immunological phenotypes. A few of the identified cytomegalovirus-associated TCR beta chains were confirmed in vitro to be specific for cytomegalovirus antigens. In a later analysis, TCRs clustered in the first cohort were found to also tend to co-occur in the roughly 120 validation repertoires, with roughly 93% of cluster scores above 0. A later analysis lacked HLA typing for the validation cohort, so it scored co-occurrence in that cohort across all 120 or so repertoires. Cytomegalovirus status was reported to be diagnosed by the classifier with high specificity and sensitivity in both the original and validation cohorts. While some public TCRs were present in many individuals, most TCR sequences turned up only very rarely across donors. In the study, approximately 160 TCR beta chains were listed as associated with cytomegalovirus.

Separate from the approximately 700-subject first cohort, the validation cohort of 120 subjects was the group to which the donors belonged. The library was made by the immunoSEQ multiplex PCR assay. On the study's bioinformatics: A statistical classification framework was built for diagnosing cytomegalovirus status from the catalog of TCR beta chain sequences. TCRdb limited this immuneACCESS table to in-frame rearrangements with V and J called. A share of clones is missing; checked studies link under half to unresolved V genes, and the rest is unexplained. Clonal size and the V and J genes are those of that table, whereas D and trimming came from the DNA. The sample yields about 150,000 clones; roughly 84% were counted once. The ten most abundant clones make up 2.1% of the sample.

This TCR was recovered from a human donor in good health. The V and J segments used are TRBV30 and TRBJ2-1, with 9 bases aligning to TRBD2. Sequencing was carried out using PBMCs. CDR3 loop: CAFSGREGRSEQFF. At the DNA level, the sequence is TGTGCCTTCTCGGGGCGGGAGGGCCGATCGGAGCAGTTCTTC.